This entry lists 9 T cell receptor beta chains sequenced from one sample in a study of identical twins. A single record per CDR3 protein comes from TCRdb applying MiXCR to the 5' RACE reads. The sample records a few hundred thousand distinct CDR3 sequences, roughly 9.5% being singletons. These data were also reused for a study on yellow fever vaccine responses in identical twins.

Source material: PBMCs. The receptors originated from a woman aged 18-29 years in good health.

There are many counts of this clonotype. The rearrangement joins TRBV12-3 or TRBV12-4 to TRBJ2-1, with D perhaps matching TRBD2 (5 bases). Trimming took 3 bases from V and 0 from J, leaving 15 bases between them. CDR3 length: 17 residues. The DNA of the CDR3 is TGTGCCAGCAGTTTTTCGAGGACTTGGGACTCCTACAATGAGCAGTTCTTC. It codes for CASSFSRTWDSYNEQFF.

The chain recombines TRBV2 with TRBJ2-1; 9 bases map to TRBD1. V shed 7 bases and J 5 bases; nucleotides not matched to a gene: 9. Germline assignment: CDR1 SNHLY and CDR2 FYNNEI. CDR3 length equals 15 residues. CDR3 protein: CASKEGDRVNNEQFF. CDR3 DNA: TGTGCCAGCAAGGAGGGGGACAGGGTAAACAATGAGCAGTTCTTC.

J is TRBJ2-1 and V is TRBV9; D possibly corresponds to TRBD2 (5 bases). This CDR3 region has 18 residues. V shed 1 base and J shed 8 bases, with 25 bases lying between them. Germline V gene data show CDR1 as SGDLS and CDR2 as YYNGEE. CDR3 protein: CASSVTGIGVARFDEQFF. CDR3 sequence (DNA): TGTGCCAGCAGCGTAACGGGAATTGGGGTGGCCAGGTTCGATGAGCAGTTCTTC.

This clonotype was seen at least ten times. The CDR3 spells CATSRDFISAGTDTQYF. Here the CDR3 DNA reads TGTGCCACCAGCAGAGATTTTATCAGCGCGGGCACAGATACGCAGTATTTT. The chain carries TRBV15 and TRBJ2-3; no firm D call. V was shortened by 0 bases and J by 1 base, with 14 bases between the two germline ends. CDR1 is LNHNV, CDR2 YYDKDF, per germline (reference sequence). CDR3 size: 17 residues.

This clonotype has only a few counts. The chain carries TRBV25-1 and TRBJ2-5, with TRBD2 as a possible D gene (6 bases). The CDR3 loop spans 13 amino acids. The V gene's germline CDR1 is MGHDK and CDR2 SYGVNS. The V gene lost 4 bases and the J gene lost 5 bases, with 11 bases spanning the gap. CDR3 in DNA: TGTGCCAGCAGTGTTAGCGGCCGGGAGACCCAGTACTTC. It encodes CASSVSGRETQYF.

At least ten counts were recorded for this clonotype. The genes are TRBV11-1 and TRBJ2-2; no clear D. The germline V gene encodes CDR1 SGHAT and CDR2 FQDESV (reference sequence). V lost 4 bases, J lost 0 bases, and 18 bases lay in between. The CDR3 runs to 18 residues. The DNA for the CDR3 is TGTGCCAGCAGCTCCCCTCCCGGGTCGGGTGCGAACACCGGGGAGCTGTTTTTT. Encoded protein: CASSSPPGSGANTGELFF. Based on the CDR3 plus reference TRBV11-1 and TRBJ2-2, the full variable domain is EAEVAQSPRYKITEKSQAVAFWCDPISGHATLYWYRQILGQGPELLVQFQDESVVDDSQLPKDRFSAERLKGVDSTLKIQPAELGDSAMYLCASSSPPGSGANTGELFFGEGSRLTVL.

This clonotype was recorded at least ten times. This chain links TRBV9 with TRBJ2-2; the D is unclear. Between the trimmed V and J ends, which lost 1 base and 8 bases, there was a span of 6 bases. The CDR3 is made up of 12 amino acids. Germline CDR1 SGDLS, CDR2 YYNGEE. CDR3 sequence: CASSVLPGELFF. CDR3 DNA: TGTGCCAGCAGCGTATTACCAGGGGAGCTGTTTTTT.

This chain uses TRBV2 with TRBJ1-6; 7 nucleotides line up with TRBD1. The germline gives CDR1 SNHLY, CDR2 FYNNEI. This CDR3 is 15 amino acids long. V dropped 7 bases and J dropped 5; count of bases not matched to a gene: 8. Written as DNA, the CDR3 is TGTGCCAGCAATAAGGGGGCTTTGAATAATTCACCCCTCCACTTT. Translated, it gives CASNKGALNNSPLHF.

This clonotype appeared many times. The V and J genes are TRBV7-2 and TRBJ2-7; D remains ambiguous. The V end lost 0 bases, the J end lost 1 base, and 7 bases lay between the germline ends. Germline V gene lookup returns CDR1 SGHTA and CDR2 FQGNSA. The CDR3 has 14 residues. The CDR3 DNA reads TGTGCCAGCAGCTTAGCTGCCGGGTCCTACGAGCAGTACTTC. This codes for CASSLAAGSYEQYF.